Listed here is a single T cell receptor (beta chain). What it binds is unknown. These data originate in a study of cytomegalovirus exposure and HLA in healthy donors. Points from the study as a whole: TCR beta sequences reportedly predicted the HLA-A and HLA-B alleles of most subjects accurately. In presence/absence analyses, roughly uniform sequencing depth across donors was assumed.

PCR involved 60 Vbeta and 13 Jbeta primers. Some clones are missing from TCRdb's copy, which holds only in-frame ones; the method was immunoSEQ multiplex PCR. The sample has about 140,000 clones; about three fifths are singletons. The V gene's germline CDR1 is SGHTA and CDR2 FQGNSA. The junction had 5 bases not matched to a gene; V was cut back by 0 bases and J by 4 bases. CDR3 size: 17 residues. The chain links TRBV7-2 to TRBJ2-3; 12 positions match TRBD1. This TCR came from a male donor in good health and CMV-seronegative. Sequencing was done on a sample of PBMCs. In nucleotides, the CDR3 is TGTGCCAGCAGCTTAGCGGGGACAGGGGGCATCCCAGATACGCAGTATTTT. Translating gives CASSLAGTGGIPDTQYF.